A selection of T cell receptor beta chains follows, all from one sample in a study of blood T cells in healthy people across ages. A single record per CDR3 protein comes from TCRdb applying MiXCR to the 5' RACE reads. Of over a million distinct CDR3 sequences in the sample, 35% to 50% were seen once. Sequences were obtained from blood. The receptor set was obtained from an older woman in good health. Both conserved end residues are part of each CDR3. A D gene is named only where the DNA matches it firmly. Clone size appears in some rows only: once, few, many, or a class for an expanded clone.

clone_size j_call d_call v_call cdr3_nt cdr3_aa
few TRBJ2-5 - TRBV7-9 TGTGCCAGCAGCTTAGGACAGACCCCTTGGGGGGAGACCCAGTACTTC CASSLGQTPWGETQYF
- TRBJ2-1 - TRBV6-6 TGTGCCAGCAGAGAGGATGGAGAGGATTATGAGCAGTTCTTC CASREDGEDYEQFF
- TRBJ2-7 - TRBV20-1 TGCAGTGCCCCACGGGCAGGGACCTACGAGCAGTACTTC CSAPRAGTYEQYF
- TRBJ2-2 - TRBV29-1 TGCAACGCCTGGGTACCGGCTGCGTCCGGGGAGCTGTTTTTT CNAWVPAASGELFF
- TRBJ2-1 TRBD2 TRBV28 TGTGCCAGCAGTATAAACTCCGGGACTAGCTCTTACAATGAGCAGTTCTTC CASSINSGTSSYNEQFF
- TRBJ2-1 TRBD2 TRBV6-5 TGTGCCAGCAGTCCTCGAGCGGGAGGGCCTAGTTATGAGCAGTTCTTC CASSPRAGGPSYEQFF
- TRBJ2-3 - TRBV18 TGTGCCAGCTCACCACCCCTGCAAGGGATTGGCACAGATACGCAGTATTTT CASSPPLQGIGTDTQYF
few TRBJ2-5 TRBD2 TRBV12-3/TRBV12-4 TGTGCCAGCAGTCCCCTCTTCGGGGGGGAAGAGACCCAGTACTTC CASSPLFGGEETQYF
- TRBJ2-3 TRBD2 TRBV27 TGTGCCAGCAATTTCGTAGCGGGAGGGCTCACAGATACGCAGTATTTT CASNFVAGGLTDTQYF
- TRBJ2-3 TRBD2 TRBV7-2 TGTGCCAGCAGCTACAGACTAGCCGGGGGAGATACGCAGTATTTT CASSYRLAGGDTQYF
- TRBJ2-1 - TRBV11-2 TGTGCCAGCAGCTTAGGGCAGACAGGTCACAATGAGCAGTTCTTC CASSLGQTGHNEQFF
- TRBJ1-2 TRBD1 TRBV5-1 TGCGCCAGCAGCTTCGACAGGGGTGGCTACACCTTC CASSFDRGGYTF
- TRBJ2-7 - TRBV5-1 TGCGCCAGCAGCTTTTGGGGTGCGTCCTACGAGCAGTACTTC CASSFWGASYEQYF
few TRBJ2-7 TRBD2 TRBV29-1 TGCAGCGGATTGAGCGGGGACTCCTACGAGCAGTACTTC CSGLSGDSYEQYF
- TRBJ1-2 TRBD1 TRBV20-1 TGCAGTGCTGATGACAGGGGGCACTATGGCTACACCTTC CSADDRGHYGYTF
- TRBJ2-1 TRBD2 TRBV20-1 TGCAGTGCTAGAGATTTTCTAGCGGGGGCCTCCTACAATGAGCAGTTCTTC CSARDFLAGASYNEQFF
- TRBJ2-7 - TRBV3-1 TGTGCCAGCAGCGTATCGGACTACCCTTCCTACGAGCAGTACTTC CASSVSDYPSYEQYF
many TRBJ1-2 - TRBV24-1 TGTGCCACCAGTGAACCGACAACTACCTATGGCTACACCTTC CATSEPTTTYGYTF
few TRBJ2-4 - TRBV20-1 TGCAGTGCTAGAGATAGCAGGCCAGTAGCCAAAAACATTCAGTACTTC CSARDSRPVAKNIQYF
- TRBJ2-5 - TRBV5-1 TGCGCCAGCAGGGAGGGCCAGCCCCAAGAGACCCAGTACTTC CASREGQPQETQYF
- TRBJ2-1 - TRBV2 TGTGCCAGCAGGGCCAGGGGGAGGGGGGAGCAGTTCTTC CASRARGRGEQFF
- TRBJ2-7 - TRBV6-5 TGTGCCAGCAGTTACTCGACAGGATTCTTCTACGAGCAGTACTTC CASSYSTGFFYEQYF
- TRBJ1-5 - TRBV4-1 TGCGCCAGCAGCCAGATGGAGAATAGCAATCAGCCCCAGCATTTT CASSQMENSNQPQHF
- TRBJ2-7 - TRBV11-2 TGTGCCAGCAGCTTAGGACCCGCTAACAATGAGCAGTACTTC CASSLGPANNEQYF
- TRBJ1-5 TRBD1 TRBV20-1 TGCAGTGTAAGAGGTGGTCAGGGGGCGGGAGCCCAGCATTTT CSVRGGQGAGAQHF
few TRBJ2-5 - TRBV5-1 TGCGCCAGCAGCTTGTTCGCGGGGGAGACCCAGTACTTC CASSLFAGETQYF
few TRBJ2-7 TRBD1 TRBV20-1 TGCAGTGCTCGAGACCGGGACAGCTCCTACGAGCAGTACTTC CSARDRDSSYEQYF
- TRBJ2-1 TRBD2 TRBV7-6 TGTGCCAGCAGCTTTCAGGCGGGAGGGAATGAGCAGTTCTTC CASSFQAGGNEQFF
- TRBJ2-1 TRBD2 TRBV6-6 TGTGCCAGCAGTTACTACGGGACTAGCGGGACTGGTGAGCAGTTCTTC CASSYYGTSGTGEQFF
- TRBJ2-7 TRBD2 TRBV12-3/TRBV12-4 TGTGCCGGCAGCTCTAGCGGACGCTCCTACGAGCAGTACTTC CAGSSSGRSYEQYF
- TRBJ2-3 TRBD1 TRBV20-1 TGCAGTGAAAGGGACAGTCACAATACGCAGTATTTT CSERDSHNTQYF
few TRBJ1-4 - TRBV6-1 TGTGCCAGCAGTGAGGCAGGGAGTGCAACTAATGAAAAACTGTTTTTT CASSEAGSATNEKLFF
- TRBJ2-1 TRBD2 TRBV3-1 TGTGCCAGCAGCCAAGCGGCTAGCGGACACAATGAGCAGTTCTTC CASSQAASGHNEQFF
- TRBJ1-1 - TRBV4-2 TGTGCCAGCAGTCGGATTACAGGTTTAACTGAAGCTTTCTTT CASSRITGLTEAFF
- TRBJ2-7 TRBD2 TRBV20-1 TGCAGTGCTAGAGATTTTACTAGCGGGACCTACGAGCAGTACTTC CSARDFTSGTYEQYF
few TRBJ2-3 - TRBV3-1 TGTGCCAGCAGCCAAGTTGCGGGGTCTAGCACAGATACGCAGTATTTT CASSQVAGSSTDTQYF
- TRBJ2-7 TRBD2 TRBV11-2 TGTGCGACTTCTACCAGATTAGCGGGCCGTACCTCCTACGAGCAGTACTTC CATSTRLAGRTSYEQYF
- TRBJ2-7 TRBD1 TRBV7-9 TGTGCCAGCAGCTTAACAGGGGCGCTGTACGAGCAGTACTTC CASSLTGALYEQYF
few TRBJ2-1 TRBD2 TRBV27 TGTGCCAGCAGTCGGACTAGCGGGAAGAATGAGCAGTTCTTC CASSRTSGKNEQFF
- TRBJ2-7 - TRBV20-1 TGCAGTGCTAGCAACAGGTGGACCTACGAGCAGTACTTC CSASNRWTYEQYF
few TRBJ2-7 TRBD2 TRBV6-5 TGTGCCAGCAGATACCGGACTAGCGGAAACTACGAGCAGTACTTC CASRYRTSGNYEQYF
- TRBJ2-1 TRBD2 TRBV20-1 TGCAGTGCTAGAGATCTCGGGACTAGCGGGAGTTGGTATGAGCAGTTCTTC CSARDLGTSGSWYEQFF
once TRBJ2-7 - TRBV7-7 TGTGCCAGCAGCTTATCAGGTGCTGCTGACGAGCAGTACTTC CASSLSGAADEQYF
few TRBJ2-7 - TRBV4-2 TGTGCCAGCAGCCAAGAAAGCGGCGGACTCTCCTACGAGCAGTACTTC CASSQESGGLSYEQYF